The 27 T cell receptor beta chains below all came from one sample that was sequenced in a study of blood T cell repertoires in COVID-19. Libraries were prepared by immunoSEQ multiplex PCR; TCRdb keeps only in-frame clonotypes and omits some of them. The top ten clones hold just over 8% of a sample with a few hundred thousand clones, approximately 91% of them seen once. Input material: PBMCs or T cells enriched from blood (not recorded which). The receptor source for this set is a woman aged 55 to 70 who had recovered from COVID-19.

The genes are TRBV19 and TRBJ1-2, with TRBD1 matching over 9 bases. V lost 9 bases and J lost 7; bases outside the gene matches: 6. Germline loops: CDR1 LNHDA, CDR2 SQIVND (reference sequence). The CDR3 is 12 amino acids. The CDR3 protein is CASGQGFVGYTF. The CDR3 DNA reads TGTGCCAGCGGACAGGGGTTCGTTGGCTACACCTTC.

V and J are TRBV24-1 and TRBJ1-4, with D hard to call. Germline values: CDR1 KGHDR, CDR2 SFDVKD. The CDR3 contains 18 residues. V was trimmed by 2 bases and J by 3 bases, leaving 18 bases between them. The CDR3 nucleotides read TGTGCCACCAGTGATTCCCGGCGGGTAGTTGCGGCTAATGAAAAACTGTTTTTT. This encodes CATSDSRRVVAANEKLFF.

V usage is TRBV10-1 and J usage is TRBJ2-5; the match to TRBD1 covers 9 bases. The trim removed 3 bases at V and 5 bases at J, leaving 13 bases unmatched. Germline values: CDR1 WNHNN, CDR2 SYGVQD (reference sequence). This CDR3 comprises 17 residues. The CDR3 sequence: CASSEGPGQGRHETQYF. The CDR3 DNA sequence: TGCGCCAGCAGTGAAGGTCCGGGACAGGGTAGACACGAGACCCAGTACTTC.

The J gene is TRBJ2-7, the V gene TRBV2; the D gene is possibly TRBD2 (5 bases). The CDR3 length is 16 residues. In germline, CDR1 is SNHLY, CDR2 FYNNEI. Trimming cost V 4 bases and J 4 bases, with 20 bases left between them. The CDR3 nucleotides are TGTGCCAGCAGTGCCCCCCCCATGGGAGCGATGTACGAGCAGTACGTC. It yields the protein CASSAPPMGAMYEQYV.

The chain couples TRBV10-3 to TRBJ2-7, with 9 bases that match TRBD1. The CDR3 length is 12 residues. CDR1 is ENHRY, CDR2 SYGVKD, per germline. V trimming: 4 bases; J trimming: 6 bases; junction bases outside the gene matches: 1. The CDR3 DNA follows: TGTGCCATCAGTGGGACAGGGGCCGAGCAGTACTTC. Translated: CAISGTGAEQYF.

This clone was counted once. The V call is TRBV4-1, the J call TRBJ2-3; TRBD2 aligns across 8 bases. Germline V gene data show CDR1 as MGHRA and CDR2 as YSYEKL. The CDR3 length is 19 residues. The J segment lost 0 bases and the V segment lost 2 bases, leaving 13 bases of the junction unmatched. The CDR3 here is CASSQKRGGLGASTDTQYF. As DNA, the CDR3 is TGCGCCAGCAGCCAAAAACGAGGGGGACTAGGTGCTAGCACAGATACGCAGTATTTT.

The rearrangement joins TRBV5-5 to TRBJ1-1, with 7 bases lining up with TRBD1. The CDR3 loop spans 15 amino acids. The V segment lost 0 bases and the J segment 0 bases; nucleotides outside the gene matches: 2. Germline V CDR1 and CDR2: SGHKS, YYEKEE (reference sequence). The CDR3 bases are TGTGCCAGCAGCTTGGCGACAGGGATGAACACTGAAGCTTTCTTT. This codes for CASSLATGMNTEAFF.

This clone has only a few counts. The V gene is TRBV6-5, the J gene TRBJ2-3, with 8 bases fitting TRBD1. V lost 0 bases and J lost 5; bases outside the gene matches: 4. CDR3 length equals 15 residues. Germline lookup yields CDR1 MNHEY and CDR2 SVGAGI. The CDR3 is CASSYSGQGVDTQYF. The CDR3 bases are TGTGCCAGCAGTTACTCAGGACAGGGAGTAGATACGCAGTATTTT.

Only one count was recorded for this clone. CDR3 in amino acids: CASSQLGLAGGPTDTQYF. In DNA form, the CDR3 reads TGTGCCAGCAGCCAACTGGGACTAGCGGGGGGGCCAACAGATACGCAGTATTTT. The rearrangement links TRBV4-2 to TRBJ2-3; 16 bases are shared with TRBD2. This CDR3 is 18 amino acids long. The germline gives CDR1 LGHNA, CDR2 YNFKEQ. V gave up 2 bases and J gave up 3 bases; unmatched junction bases: 5.

This clone was observed once. V gene TRBV6-6 combines with J gene TRBJ1-5, with D maybe TRBD1 (5 bases). V lost 6 bases and J 0 bases, leaving 21 bases between the germline ends. The germline CDR1 and CDR2 sequences are MNHNY and SVGAGI (reference sequence). The CDR3 runs to 18 residues. The CDR3 reads CASSRPGSGFYSNQPQHF. CDR3 bases: TGTGCCAGCAGCCGACCAGGTTCAGGGTTTTATAGCAATCAGCCCCAGCATTTT.

The chain carries TRBV3-1 (or the pseudogene TRBV3-2) and TRBJ1-4; D remains unclear. V was trimmed by 1 base and J by 7 bases, leaving 13 bases between them. This CDR3 is built from 15 residues. Germline lookup yields CDR1 LGHDT and CDR2 YNNKEL (reference sequence). CDR3 nucleotides: TGTGCCAGCAGCCAAGGTCTGGGTAGGAGTGAAAAACTGTTTTTT. It encodes CASSQGLGRSEKLFF.

This chain uses TRBV12-3 or TRBV12-4 with TRBJ2-1, with D possibly matching TRBD2 (5 bases). The CDR3 is 11 amino acids. The V and J ends lost 6 bases and 9 bases respectively, with 9 bases between them. DNA for the CDR3: TGTGCCAGCAGCCTAGCAGGTGAGCAGTTCTTC. Its protein product is CASSLAGEQFF.

V usage is TRBV25-1 and J usage is TRBJ1-2, with 7 bases fitting TRBD1. This CDR3 is built from 14 residues. The V and J ends lost 7 bases and 3 bases, in that order; junction bases with no gene match: 8. CDR1 and CDR2 (germline): MGHDK, SYGVNS. CDR3 in DNA: TGTGCCAGCACCCCCGGGACAGAGTACTATGGCTACACCTTC. Translating gives CASTPGTEYYGYTF.

Regarding this clone: Additional DNA sequences in this sample encode the identical CDR3. The CDR3 here is CASSPGQPNTEAFF. Written as DNA, the CDR3 is TGCGCCAGCAGCCCAGGACAGCCGAACACTGAAGCTTTCTTT. The J gene is TRBJ1-1, the V gene TRBV5-1, with a weak D call TRBD1 (6 bases). Trimming took 4 bases from V and 1 from J, leaving 11 bases between them. This CDR3 region has 14 residues. The germline CDR1 and CDR2 sequences are SGHRS and YFSETQ.

V gene TRBV4-1 combines with J gene TRBJ2-6, with D uncertain. Trimming took off 4 bases at V and 12 bases at J, with 19 bases between the two ends. The CDR3 covers 15 residues. Per the germline V gene, CDR1 is MGHRA and CDR2 is YSYEKL. The CDR3 is CASSRTQSGAGVLTF. CDR3 coding DNA: TGCGCCAGCAGCCGAACCCAGTCGGGTGCCGGCGTCCTGACTTTC.

The chain employs TRBV6-6 and TRBJ2-1, with TRBD2 identical over 10 bases. V lost 5 bases to trimming and J lost 5 bases; unmatched junction nucleotides: 15. Germline V gene data show CDR1 as MNHNY and CDR2 as SVGAGI (reference sequence). The CDR3 covers 18 residues. The chain's CDR3 is CASSRLFGRAGGHNEQFF. As DNA, the CDR3 is TGTGCCAGCAGTCGTCTTTTTGGAAGAGCGGGGGGGCACAATGAGCAGTTCTTC.

Points on this clone: Different DNA sequences within this sample yield the same CDR3. The V and J genes are TRBV7-9 and TRBJ1-1; D possibly corresponds to TRBD1 (5 bases). Germline V gene lookup returns CDR1 SEHNR and CDR2 FQNEAQ (reference sequence). The CDR3 contains 14 residues. The V end was cut by 3 bases, the J end by 0 bases, with 8 bases between. The DNA for the CDR3 is TGTGCCAGCAGCTTTGGGGCACTGAACACTGAAGCTTTCTTT. As protein: CASSFGALNTEAFF.

In regard to this clone: Other DNA sequences in the sample encode the same CDR3. V gene TRBV9 combines with J gene TRBJ1-2, with 7 bases fitting TRBD1. This CDR3 has 15 amino acids. CDR1 SGDLS and CDR2 YYNGEE come from the germline V gene. J lost 2 bases, V lost 0 bases, and 4 bases had no gene match. DNA of the CDR3: TGTGCCAGCAGCGTAGAGGCAGGGGGGAACTATGGCTACACCTTC. This encodes CASSVEAGGNYGYTF.

V is TRBV2 and J is TRBJ2-2; D remains unclear. Trimming pared 4 bases from V and 1 base from J, leaving 7 bases between. This CDR3 spans 14 amino acids. Germline-derived CDR1 and CDR2 are SNHLY and FYNNEI. The CDR3 loop is CASSGSGNTGELFF. The CDR3, as DNA: TGTGCCAGCAGTGGGTCGGGGAACACCGGGGAGCTGTTTTTT.

This chain links TRBV24-1 with TRBJ2-1; TRBD1 matches 7 bases. Losses at the gene ends were 10 bases for V and 8 bases for J; bases not matched to a gene: 4. Per the germline V gene, CDR1 is KGHDR and CDR2 is SFDVKD. There are 11 residues in the CDR3. DNA of the CDR3: TGTGCCACGAACCAGGGGGATGAGCAGTTCTTC. This codes for CATNQGDEQFF.

The chain is built from TRBV6-1 and TRBJ1-6, with D possibly TRBD1 on 5 matching bases. Germline CDR1 reads MNHNS; CDR2 reads SASEGT. This CDR3 is built from 14 residues. With 2 bases removed from V and 10 bases from J, the gap between germline ends came to 12 bases. CDR3 DNA sequence: TGTGCCAGCAGTGAACGGCAGGGATACTCACCCCTCCACTTT. This sequence encodes CASSERQGYSPLHF.

The chain combines TRBV6-6 with TRBJ1-1, with a weak D call TRBD1 (6 bases). The CDR3 extends over 12 amino acids. Germline V gene sequence: CDR1 MNHNY, CDR2 SVGAGI (reference sequence). The V end was cut by 8 bases, the J end by 4 bases, with 11 bases between. The CDR3 protein is CASLSRGTEAFF. The CDR3, as DNA: TGTGCCAGCCTAAGCAGGGGCACTGAAGCTTTCTTT.

In DNA form, the CDR3 reads TGTGCCAGCAGCTTAGAACAGGGGAGCGGCTACACCTTC. It yields the protein CASSLEQGSGYTF. The gene calls are TRBV7-2 and TRBJ1-2, with 7 nucleotides matching TRBD1. J was trimmed by 8 bases and V by 1 base; bases with no gene match: 4. Per the germline V gene, CDR1 is SGHTA and CDR2 is FQGNSA. CDR3 length: 13 residues.

This clone has only one observation. The V and J genes are TRBV5-1 and TRBJ2-3, with a weak D call TRBD1 (5 bases). Per the germline V gene, CDR1 is SGHRS and CDR2 is YFSETQ. The CDR3 sequence is 14 residues long. Trimming removed 9 bases at V and 0 bases at J, with 14 bases between. Here the CDR3 DNA reads TGCGCCACCTCGGACACTTCTAGCACAGATACGCAGTATTTT. It encodes CATSDTSSTDTQYF.

The chain uses TRBV5-1 and TRBJ1-3, with a possible D match to TRBD1 (5 bases). Trimming removed 2 bases from V and 2 bases from J, with 23 bases in between. CDR3 length equals 19 residues. The V gene's germline CDR1 is SGHRS and CDR2 YFSETQ. The CDR3 is CASSFTGPTQGLAGNTIYF. CDR3 DNA sequence: TGCGCCAGCAGCTTTACGGGTCCAACTCAGGGACTAGCTGGAAACACCATATATTTT.

This clone was seen once. This chain links TRBV2 with TRBJ2-2; TRBD1 might be the D (5 bases). The CDR3 contains 16 residues. Between the trimmed V and J ends, which lost 7 bases and 4 bases, there was a span of 19 bases. CDR1 SNHLY and CDR2 FYNNEI come from the germline V gene. The CDR3 loop reads CASTDLGEGITGELFF. CDR3 DNA: TGTGCCAGCACCGACCTAGGGGAAGGAATCACCGGGGAGCTGTTTTTT. Together with reference TRBV2 and TRBJ2-2, the CDR3 gives the full variable domain: EPEVTQTPSHQVTQMGQEVILRCVPISNHLYFYWYRQILGQKVEFLVSFYNNEISEKSEIFDDQFSVERPDGSNFTLKIRSTKLEDSAMYFCASTDLGEGITGELFFGEGSRLTVL.

The CDR3 loop is CASSQDTGGRDRKKLFF. Written as DNA, the CDR3 is TGCGCCAGCAGCCAAGATACGGGGGGGAGGGATCGGAAAAAACTGTTTTTT. This sequence joins TRBV4-1 and TRBJ1-4; the D gene is possibly TRBD1 (5 bases). Trimming left V 0 bases short and J 9 bases short, with 20 bases between. Germline values: CDR1 MGHRA, CDR2 YSYEKL. The CDR3 length is 17 residues.